This is a list of T cell receptor beta chains from one sample in a study of control samples from healthy donors and cancer patients. Clones were read by immunoSEQ multiplex PCR, and TCRdb kept only the in-frame ones, dropping some. The data show about 28,000 clones, roughly 91% seen once. The sequencing sample was made of PBMCs. The receptors here all came from a man aged 45-60 years with lung cancer. The CDR3 runs from the conserved cysteine through the conserved F or W. D genes are given only for firm matches. Clone sizes are given selectively: once, few, many, or a class where the clone is expanded.

v_gene	j_gene	d_gene	abundance	CDR3nt	CDR3aa
TRBV7-2	TRBJ2-7	NA	NA	TGTGCCAGCAGCTTAGCGGGGGCGGGAAATCCCTACGAGCAGTACTTC	CASSLAGAGNPYEQYF
TRBV11-3	TRBJ2-1	NA	NA	TGTGCCAGCAGCTTAGACGGCGGGGTGGCCCGCTACAATGAGCAGTTCTTC	CASSLDGGVARYNEQFF
TRBV7-6	TRBJ2-7	NA	NA	TGTGCCAGCAGCTTAACCCGATCCTACGAGCAGTACTTC	CASSLTRSYEQYF
TRBV6-5	TRBJ1-1	NA	NA	TGTGCCGGGCGGGGGGGTCCCGGTGGGACTGAAGCTTTCTTT	CAGRGGPGGTEAFF
TRBV27	TRBJ1-4	TRBD1	NA	TGTGCCAGCAGCAGGATATCCAGGGGGGAAAAACTGTTTTTT	CASSRISRGEKLFF
TRBV27	TRBJ2-2	NA	NA	TGTGCCAGCCGGCCCGCTGGGGGCTTGGGCACCGGGGAGCTGTTTTTT	CASRPAGGLGTGELFF
TRBV5-8	TRBJ2-1	NA	NA	TGTGCCAGCAGCTTGGTTGTAGGCGGGCAGGGAGACTACAATGAGCAGTTCTTC	CASSLVVGGQGDYNEQFF
TRBV10-1	TRBJ2-5	TRBD1	once	TGCGCCAGCAGCCCAGGGGGCCTAGGGGAGACCCAGTACTTC	CASSPGGLGETQYF
TRBV7-2	TRBJ2-7	NA	NA	TGTGCCAGCAGCTTAGAGGTGTCGAGAACAGCCCTTCCCTACGAGCAGTACTTC	CASSLEVSRTALPYEQYF
TRBV2	TRBJ2-4	NA	NA	TGTGCCAGCAGCACCCGGGAGTTACACATTCAGTACTTC	CASSTRELHIQYF
TRBV5-4	TRBJ2-4	TRBD2	NA	TGTGCCAGCAGCCCCAAAGCGGGGGGAGCGGGGGCCAAAAACATTCAGTACTTC	CASSPKAGGAGAKNIQYF
TRBV19	TRBJ1-5	NA	NA	TGTGCCAGTAGTCCATCCTGGGGCGTCCAGCCCCAGCATTTT	CASSPSWGVQPQHF
TRBV9	TRBJ1-3	NA	NA	TGTGCCAGCAGCGTCGCCCTCGTCCCTGGAAACACCATATATTTT	CASSVALVPGNTIYF
TRBV30	TRBJ1-1	NA	NA	TGTGCCACCTCACAGGGGAACACTGAAGCTTTCTTT	CATSQGNTEAFF
TRBV5-6	TRBJ2-3	NA	NA	TGTGCCACCCTAAAGGGTACTAACACAGATACGCAGTATTTT	CATLKGTNTDTQYF
TRBV5-1	TRBJ2-3	TRBD1	once	TGCGCCAGCTCAAGGGCCGGGACAGGGGAGAATACGCAGTATTTT	CASSRAGTGENTQYF
TRBV5-1	TRBJ2-5	NA	NA	TGCGCCAGCAGCTTGGGGCACGCACAAGAGACCCAGTACTTC	CASSLGHAQETQYF
TRBV28	TRBJ2-1	NA	few	TGTGCCAGCAGCAGCCCAGTGGAGGGGAATGAGCAGTTCTTC	CASSSPVEGNEQFF
TRBV28	TRBJ2-1	NA	NA	TGTGCCAGCAGTTTATGGCGCCTAGCTACGTTCAATGAGCAGTTCTTC	CASSLWRLATFNEQFF
TRBV19	TRBJ2-7	NA	NA	TGTGCCAGTAGTATTCTTCAGGGCGAGCAGTACTTC	CASSILQGEQYF
TRBV6-5	TRBJ1-1	NA	once	TGTGCCAGCAGTCCCGGTTGGAACACTGAAGCTTTCTTT	CASSPGWNTEAFF
TRBV6-2/TRBV6-3	TRBJ2-3	TRBD2	NA	TGTGCCAGCAGCCGTGACTATAGCGGGGGGGCCGGCACAGATACGCAGTATTTT	CASSRDYSGGAGTDTQYF
TRBV11-2	TRBJ1-1	NA	NA	TGTGCCAGCAGCTTAGATCGCGGGGCTGGGGCTTTCTTT	CASSLDRGAGAFF
TRBV3-1/TRBV3-2	TRBJ2-1	NA	NA	TGTGCCAGCAGCCAAGGAGGCGGGATCTACAATGAGCAGTTCTTC	CASSQGGGIYNEQFF
TRBV5-4	TRBJ1-2	NA	NA	TGTGCCAGCAGCTACCAGGGAACGGCTAACTATGGCTACACCTTC	CASSYQGTANYGYTF
TRBV4-3	TRBJ2-7	TRBD1	NA	TGCGCCAGCAGCCAGGGACCGGGACAGACTTCCTACGAGCAGTACTTC	CASSQGPGQTSYEQYF
TRBV18	TRBJ1-4	NA	NA	TGTGCCAGCTCACCCGTTGCTTTAATGGCAACTAATGAAAAACTGTTTTTT	CASSPVALMATNEKLFF
TRBV30	TRBJ1-1	NA	NA	TGTGCCTGGAGTCAGGGTACGGACACTGAAGCTTTCTTT	CAWSQGTDTEAFF
TRBV7-2	TRBJ1-2	NA	NA	TGTGCCAGCAGCTTAGCCAGGGAGGATGGCTACACCTTC	CASSLAREDGYTF
TRBV6-5	TRBJ2-3	TRBD2	NA	TGTGCCAGCAGGCCCGGGGGGTTTCGCACAGATACGCAGTATTTT	CASRPGGFRTDTQYF
TRBV19	TRBJ1-1	NA	NA	TGTGCCAGTAGTGTACTGAACACTGAAGCTTTCTTT	CASSVLNTEAFF
TRBV3-1/TRBV3-2	TRBJ2-1	NA	NA	TGTGCCAGCAGCCCCGGGAGCCAGGACAATGAGCAGTTCTTC	CASSPGSQDNEQFF
TRBV4-3	TRBJ2-7	NA	NA	TGCGCCAGCAGCCAAGGCTCCCCTACTAGCCCCTACGAGCAGTACTTC	CASSQGSPTSPYEQYF
TRBV7-2	TRBJ2-2	NA	NA	TGTGCCAGCAGCCCGCTAGGTCGGGACACCGGGGAGCTGTTTTTT	CASSPLGRDTGELFF
TRBV5-5	TRBJ2-3	TRBD2	NA	TGTGCCAGCAGCTTGCAGGCTGAAGCGGGGGGGCCGTTTAGCACAGATACGCAGTATTTT	CASSLQAEAGGPFSTDTQYF
TRBV5-1	TRBJ2-7	NA	NA	TGCGCCAGCAGCCTCGCTGGCGGAACGATCTACGAGCAGTACTTC	CASSLAGGTIYEQYF
TRBV28	TRBJ2-3	TRBD1	NA	TGTGCCAGCAGTTTTCAGACAGGGGGCTCAGATACGCAGTATTTT	CASSFQTGGSDTQYF
TRBV19	TRBJ1-1	NA	NA	TGTGCCAGTCTTCAGAACACTGAAGCTTTCTTT	CASLQNTEAFF
TRBV5-5	TRBJ2-5	NA	NA	TGTGCCAGCAGCCGCAGCGGTTCGGAGACCCAGTACTTC	CASSRSGSETQYF
TRBV3-1/TRBV3-2	TRBJ1-1	NA	NA	TGTGCCAGCAGCCAAGCCGATAAAGCCGTTAAGGGACAACCGAACACTGAAGCTTTCTTT	CASSQADKAVKGQPNTEAFF
TRBV5-1	TRBJ2-1	TRBD1	NA	TGCGCCAGCAGATCCGACGTAACGGGACAGGGGGTCAATGAGCAGTTCTTC	CASRSDVTGQGVNEQFF
TRBV6-6	TRBJ1-1	NA	NA	TGTGCCAGCAGTTACGGGAGGAACACTGAAGCTTTCTTT	CASSYGRNTEAFF
TRBV7-8	TRBJ2-2	NA	NA	TGTGCCAGCAGCCTAAGGCCAGCGTACACCGGGGAGCTGTTTTTT	CASSLRPAYTGELFF
TRBV5-5	TRBJ2-7	NA	NA	TGTGCCAGCAGCCTACCGGGACACAACTACGAGCAGTACTTC	CASSLPGHNYEQYF
TRBV7-8	TRBJ2-5	NA	NA	TGTGCCAGCAGCCCCGGGCCGGGAGAGACCCAGTACTTC	CASSPGPGETQYF
TRBV7-9	TRBJ1-2	NA	NA	TGTGCCAGCAGCTACAGGGAGGGCTATGGCTACACCTTC	CASSYREGYGYTF
TRBV7-2	TRBJ2-7	NA	NA	TGTGCCAGCCAATACGATGCGGAACACTCCTACGAGCAGTACTTC	CASQYDAEHSYEQYF
TRBV6-1	TRBJ2-7	TRBD1	NA	TGTGCCAGCAGTGAAAGTACAGGGGGCTACGGCGAGCAGTACTTC	CASSESTGGYGEQYF
TRBV7-2	TRBJ2-2	TRBD2	NA	TGTGCCAGCAGCTTGGCCAGCGGGGGGGGCTTTCTGTTTTTT	CASSLASGGGFLFF
TRBV30	TRBJ2-4	NA	NA	TGTGCCTGGAGTGTTGTGGGTTTCGTAAACATTCAGTACTTC	CAWSVVGFVNIQYF
TRBV29-1	TRBJ2-2	NA	NA	TGCAGCGCCTCGGTTGGAGGAAATCCCACCGGGGAGCTGTTTTTT	CSASVGGNPTGELFF
TRBV18	TRBJ2-7	NA	NA	TGTGCCAGCTCACCAGGGCGGGGTGGGAGCACCTACGAGCAGTACTTC	CASSPGRGGSTYEQYF
TRBV5-1	TRBJ1-6	NA	NA	TGCGCCAGCAGCTTTGCCGCGGACGGCGATAATTCACCCCTCCACTTT	CASSFAADGDNSPLHF
TRBV7-2	TRBJ2-2	NA	NA	TGTGCCAGCAGCTTCGGGACACCGAACACCGGGGAGCTGTTTTTT	CASSFGTPNTGELFF
TRBV30	TRBJ1-6	TRBD1	NA	TGTGCCTGGGACCCCGGGACAGGGAATTCACCCCTCCACTTT	CAWDPGTGNSPLHF
TRBV5-1	TRBJ2-7	TRBD1	NA	TGCGCCAGCAGCTTCGGTGACAGGGGTTCCTCCTACGAGCAGTACTTC	CASSFGDRGSSYEQYF
TRBV6-5	TRBJ2-7	NA	NA	TGTGCCAGCAGTTACTCGGAGGGTTTAGGGGAGCAGTACTTC	CASSYSEGLGEQYF